A selection of T cell receptor beta chains follows, all from one sample in a study of blood T cell repertoires in COVID-19. Profiled with immunoSEQ multiplex PCR; TCRdb holds only in-frame clones, not every one. The repertoire holds 450,000 to 500,000 clones, with 80% to 90% as singletons. Sequenced material: peripheral blood. All receptors come from a human donor in a cohort sampled during active COVID-19. Each CDR3 is given with its conserved first and last residue. The D gene is left open where the match is weak. Clone size is not always given. Where it is, it says once, few, many or a class for expanded clones.

D gene | J gene | V gene | clone size | CDR3 protein | CDR3 DNA
TRBD1 | TRBJ2-2 | TRBV7-4 | . | CASSSTHYGTETAGELFF | TGTGCCAGCAGCTCTACCCATTACGGGACAGAGACGGCCGGGGAGCTGTTTTTT
. | TRBJ1-5 | TRBV27 | . | CASSNRPPGSSNQPQHF | TGTGCCAGCAGCAATCGGCCCCCGGGGAGTAGCAATCAGCCCCAGCATTTT
. | TRBJ1-6 | TRBV19 | . | CASRLSRTAYNSPLHF | TGTGCCAGTAGATTGTCGAGGACAGCCTATAATTCACCCCTCCACTTT
. | TRBJ2-7 | TRBV18 | . | CASSPSRDEQYF | TGTGCCAGCTCACCCTCCCGGGACGAGCAGTACTTC
TRBD1 | TRBJ2-1 | TRBV6-4 | . | CASSPQGDEQFF | TGTGCCAGCAGCCCACAGGGGGATGAGCAGTTCTTC
TRBD1 | TRBJ2-5 | TRBV5-1 | . | CASSASGTGGMETQYF | TGCGCCAGCAGCGCGTCCGGGACAGGGGGAATGGAGACCCAGTACTTC
. | TRBJ2-3 | TRBV11-1 | . | CASSRTSTDTQYF | TGTGCCAGCAGCCGGACTAGCACAGATACGCAGTATTTT
. | TRBJ1-3 | TRBV2 | once | CAAHPGELSGNTIYF | TGTGCCGCCCACCCGGGGGAACTGTCAGGAAACACCATATATTTT
TRBD1 | TRBJ1-1 | TRBV19 | . | CASMWTGNTEAFF | TGTGCCAGTATGTGGACAGGGAACACTGAAGCTTTCTTT
TRBD1 | TRBJ1-4 | TRBV30 | . | CAWGGQDRGEKLFF | TGTGCCTGGGGGGGGCAGGACAGGGGCGAAAAACTGTTTTTT
TRBD2 | TRBJ2-7 | TRBV7-2 | . | CASSLVSSGSSYEQYF | TGTGCCAGCAGCTTAGTATCCAGCGGGAGCTCCTACGAGCAGTACTTC
. | TRBJ2-2 | TRBV7-3 | once | CASSRAAGSLTGELFF | TGTGCCAGCAGCCGGGCGGCGGGGTCCCTCACCGGGGAGCTGTTTTTT
. | TRBJ2-2 | TRBV28 | . | CASSLPRYTGELFF | TGTGCCAGCAGCCTCCCCCGGTACACCGGGGAGCTGTTTTTT
. | TRBJ2-1 | TRBV29-1 | . | CSGVKGYRNEQFF | TGCAGCGGGGTCAAGGGGTACCGCAATGAGCAGTTCTTC
TRBD1 | TRBJ1-5 | TRBV10-1 | . | CASEDRAEDQPQHF | TGCGCCAGCGAGGACAGGGCTGAGGATCAGCCCCAGCATTTT
TRBD2 | TRBJ2-3 | TRBV5-4 | . | CATLAGGGADTQYF | TGTGCCACCTTAGCGGGAGGGGGGGCAGATACGCAGTATTTT
. | TRBJ2-1 | TRBV5-1 | once | CASSAGDGDYNEQFF | TGCGCCAGCAGCGCCGGCGACGGGGATTACAATGAGCAGTTCTTC
. | TRBJ2-1 | TRBV28 | . | CASSPRRAALTEQFF | TGTGCCAGCAGCCCCAGGCGGGCCGCGTTGACTGAGCAGTTCTTC
TRBD1 | TRBJ2-5 | TRBV5-4 | . | CASSLETGAWETQYF | TGTGCCAGCAGCTTGGAGACAGGGGCCTGGGAGACCCAGTACTTC
TRBD1 | TRBJ2-2 | TRBV9 | . | CASTRQGAGELFF | TGTGCCAGCACCCGACAGGGGGCGGGGGAGCTGTTTTTT
. | TRBJ2-1 | TRBV7-8 | . | CASSSGPTSSYNEQFF | TGTGCCAGCAGCTCCGGCCCGACTAGCTCCTACAATGAGCAGTTCTTC
. | TRBJ1-6 | TRBV28 | . | CASSPAYNSPLHF | TGTGCCAGCAGTCCCGCCTATAATTCACCCCTCCACTTT
TRBD2 | TRBJ2-3 | TRBV6-2/TRBV6-3 | . | CASSNSGLAGVYF | TGTGCCAGCAGTAACTCGGGACTAGCGGGAGTATATTTT
TRBD1 | TRBJ1-2 | TRBV27 | . | CASRRTQGIYGYTF | TGTGCCAGCAGGCGTACACAGGGGATCTATGGCTACACCTTC
. | TRBJ2-7 | TRBV6-5 | . | CASSYSRSPGEQYF | TGTGCCAGCAGTTACTCTAGGTCCCCAGGGGAGCAGTACTTC
TRBD2 | TRBJ2-3 | TRBV30 | . | CAWSVGLAGTADTQYF | TGTGCCTGGAGTGTAGGACTAGCGGGAACAGCAGATACGCAGTATTTT
. | TRBJ1-3 | TRBV10-3 | few | CAISESVPGGNTIYF | TGTGCCATCAGTGAGTCGGTACCGGGAGGAAACACCATATATTTT
. | TRBJ1-2 | TRBV15 | once | CATSRDYRAGYTF | TGTGCCACCAGCAGAGATTACAGGGCTGGCTACACCTTC
TRBD2 | TRBJ2-7 | TRBV7-9 | . | CASRTSGTFYEQYF | TGTGCCAGCAGGACCAGCGGGACCTTCTACGAGCAGTACTTC
TRBD2 | TRBJ2-7 | TRBV19 | . | CASSISLAGYEQYF | TGTGCCAGTAGTATTTCACTAGCGGGCTACGAGCAGTACTTC
. | TRBJ2-5 | TRBV2 | . | CASSDSVVRRRETQYF | TGTGCCAGCAGTGATTCTGTTGTCCGGCGGCGGGAGACCCAGTACTTC
. | TRBJ2-2 | TRBV30 | . | CAWSVHGELFF | TGTGCCTGGAGTGTCCACGGGGAGCTGTTTTTT
. | TRBJ1-3 | TRBV28 | once | CASSSTGGGNTIYF | TGTGCCAGCAGTTCCACGGGGGGCGGAAACACCATATATTTT
TRBD2 | TRBJ2-2 | TRBV30 | . | CAWTLAGVIGELFF | TGTGCCTGGACACTAGCGGGAGTGATCGGGGAGCTGTTTTTT
. | TRBJ1-4 | TRBV19 | . | CASRNRVPEKLFF | TGTGCCAGTAGAAACCGGGTCCCGGAAAAACTGTTTTTT
TRBD2 | TRBJ2-2 | TRBV6-6 | . | CASSRLKGLASSTGELFF | TGTGCCAGCAGTCGCCTTAAAGGACTAGCCTCCAGCACCGGGGAGCTGTTTTTT
TRBD2 | TRBJ2-3 | TRBV11-3 | . | CASSSGLAGGSTDTQYF | TGTGCCAGCAGCTCCGGACTAGCGGGAGGGAGCACAGATACGCAGTATTTT
TRBD2 | TRBJ2-1 | TRBV9 | once | CASSESGTSVYNEQFF | TGTGCCAGCAGCGAGTCCGGGACTAGCGTGTACAATGAGCAGTTCTTC
TRBD2 | TRBJ2-7 | TRBV2 | . | CASSGTSGISAGEQYF | TGTGCCAGCAGTGGGACTAGCGGGATCTCTGCGGGGGAGCAGTACTTC
TRBD1 | TRBJ2-7 | TRBV6-2/TRBV6-3 | . | CASSRQGSEQYF | TGTGCCAGCAGTAGACAGGGTTCCGAGCAGTACTTC
. | TRBJ1-2 | TRBV7-8 | . | CASSFEGRTGYTF | TGTGCCAGCAGCTTCGAGGGAAGAACAGGCTACACCTTC
. | TRBJ2-7 | TRBV12-5 | . | CASGLVGEGSYEQYF | TGTGCTAGTGGTTTGGTGGGAGAAGGTTCCTACGAGCAGTACTTC